These 12 T cell receptor beta chains came from one sample sequenced in a study of CD4 T cells in relation to SARS-CoV-2 and coronaviruses. Which antigens these TCRs recognize remains unknown. Profiling relied on immunoSEQ multiplex PCR, and the TCRdb table lists in-frame clones only, not all of them. The data show 43,000 or so clones, roughly 80% seen once. What was sequenced was naive CD4+ T cells from PBMCs, cultured in vitro. Noted subset: naive CD4+ T cells isolated by negative enrichment. The receptors stem from an adult with COVID-19.

This clone came up once. The CDR3 coding sequence is TGTGCCAGCTCACCGGCTATGAGGGACAGGGGGACTGAAGCTTTCTTT. This codes for CASSPAMRDRGTEAFF. The chain has TRBV18 and TRBJ1-1, with 11 bases that match TRBD1. Trimming removed 3 bases from V and 5 bases from J; junction bases left unmatched: 8. CDR3 length equals 16 residues. CDR1 KGHSH and CDR2 LQKENI come from the germline V gene.

The chain couples TRBV9 to TRBJ2-1, with TRBD2 as a possible D gene (6 bases). This CDR3 is built from 13 residues. CDR1 is SGDLS and CDR2 is YYNGEE in the germline V gene. Trimming stripped 3 bases from V and 4 bases from J, with 8 bases between. The CDR3 is CASSEGLYNEQFF. The CDR3 DNA follows: TGTGCCAGCAGCGAGGGACTTTACAATGAGCAGTTCTTC.

The chain couples TRBV5-1 to TRBJ2-7, with 7 positions matching TRBD1. In germline, CDR1 is SGHRS, CDR2 YFSETQ. The V and J ends lost 4 bases and 2 bases, in that order; junction bases with no gene match: 9. This CDR3 has 15 amino acids. CDR3 in amino acids: CASSKDSGQTYEQYF. The CDR3 DNA is TGCGCCAGCAGCAAAGACTCGGGACAGACCTACGAGCAGTACTTC.

This chain links TRBV11-2 with TRBJ2-3, with TRBD2 as a possible D gene (5 bases). V lost 3 bases and J lost 4, with 23 bases in between. This CDR3 has 18 residues. From germline, CDR1 is SGHAT and CDR2 FQNNGV. The chain's CDR3 is CASSFYLASGKAPDTQYF. The CDR3 DNA sequence: TGTGCCAGCAGCTTCTACTTAGCCAGCGGCAAAGCGCCAGATACGCAGTATTTT.

The V call is TRBV28, the J call TRBJ2-3; D ambiguous. Germline CDR1 MDHEN, CDR2 SYDVKM. The CDR3 consists of 12 residues. Trimming removed 4 bases from V and 4 bases from J, with 6 bases in between. CDR3 sequence reads: CASSSPSDTQYF. CDR3 in DNA: TGTGCCAGCAGTTCCCCTTCAGATACGCAGTATTTT.

The gene calls are TRBV7-3 and TRBJ2-6; D is unresolved. The CDR3 sequence is 17 residues long. Germline V gene lookup returns CDR1 SGHTA and CDR2 FQGTGA. Deletions cut 5 bases from V and 0 bases from J, with 14 bases between. For the CDR3, the DNA is TGTGCCAGCAGCCCCCCGTGGCAGAACTCTGGGGCCAACGTCCTGACTTTC. Amino acids: CASSPPWQNSGANVLTF.

This chain uses TRBV3-1 (or the pseudogene TRBV3-2) with TRBJ2-7; D ambiguous. Trimming took off 0 bases at V and 3 bases at J, with 6 bases between the two ends. This CDR3 spans 13 amino acids. The V gene's germline CDR1 is LGHDT and CDR2 YNNKEL (reference sequence). CDR3 DNA sequence: TGTGCCAGCAGCCAAGATTTCCGCTACGAGCAGTACTTC. It translates to CASSQDFRYEQYF.

The chain recombines TRBV14 with TRBJ2-5; 14 bases agree with TRBD2. The J segment lost 5 bases and the V segment lost 1 base, leaving 3 bases of the junction unmatched. Looked up from germline, CDR1 is SGHDN and CDR2 is FVKESK. This CDR3 has 16 amino acids. The CDR3 bases are TGTGCCAGCAGCCAAGCTGGGACTAGCGGGAGTGAGACCCAGTACTTC. Its protein is CASSQAGTSGSETQYF. The whole variable domain, remainder taken from reference TRBV14 and TRBJ2-5, is EAGVTQFPSHSVIEKGQTVTLRCDPISGHDNLYWYRRVMGKEIKFLLHFVKESKQDESGMPNNRFLAERTGGTYSTLKVQPAELEDSGVYFCASSQAGTSGSETQYFGPGTRLLVL.

This clone has just a few counts. J is TRBJ2-1 and V is TRBV6-6; D uncertain. Trimming took off 7 bases at V and 4 bases at J, with 8 bases between the two ends. Germline V gives CDR1 MNHNY, CDR2 SVGAGI (reference sequence). This CDR3 has 12 amino acids. The CDR3 sequence is CASTTQYNEQFF. DNA for the CDR3: TGTGCCAGCACAACGCAATACAATGAGCAGTTCTTC.

The V call is TRBV19, the J call TRBJ1-4; possibly TRBD1 for D (5 bases). V gave up 3 bases and J gave up 4 bases, with 9 bases separating them. CDR1 and CDR2 (germline): LNHDA, SQIVND (reference sequence). This CDR3 has 14 residues. The CDR3 is CASSMGRVNEKLFF. The CDR3 DNA follows: TGTGCCAGTAGTATGGGCAGGGTTAATGAAAAACTGTTTTTT.

This rearrangement joins TRBV11-2 to TRBJ2-3, with D perhaps TRBD2 (6 bases). V dropped 6 bases and J dropped 2 bases, with 15 bases sitting between them. Germline V gene sequence: CDR1 SGHAT, CDR2 FQNNGV. CDR3 length: 15 amino acids. The CDR3 DNA follows: TGTGCCAGCAGTTACTACGCGGGATACACAGATACGCAGTATTTT. Its protein is CASSYYAGYTDTQYF.

The chain combines TRBV18 with TRBJ2-3, with 7 bases that match TRBD2. Germline V gene lookup returns CDR1 KGHSH and CDR2 LQKENI. This CDR3 region has 16 residues. Trimming took 3 bases from V and 5 from J; bases not matched to a gene: 11. The CDR3 coding sequence is TGTGCCAGCTCACCCTTTATGGGCTTAGCGGGAGATACGCAGTATTTT. Protein: CASSPFMGLAGDTQYF.